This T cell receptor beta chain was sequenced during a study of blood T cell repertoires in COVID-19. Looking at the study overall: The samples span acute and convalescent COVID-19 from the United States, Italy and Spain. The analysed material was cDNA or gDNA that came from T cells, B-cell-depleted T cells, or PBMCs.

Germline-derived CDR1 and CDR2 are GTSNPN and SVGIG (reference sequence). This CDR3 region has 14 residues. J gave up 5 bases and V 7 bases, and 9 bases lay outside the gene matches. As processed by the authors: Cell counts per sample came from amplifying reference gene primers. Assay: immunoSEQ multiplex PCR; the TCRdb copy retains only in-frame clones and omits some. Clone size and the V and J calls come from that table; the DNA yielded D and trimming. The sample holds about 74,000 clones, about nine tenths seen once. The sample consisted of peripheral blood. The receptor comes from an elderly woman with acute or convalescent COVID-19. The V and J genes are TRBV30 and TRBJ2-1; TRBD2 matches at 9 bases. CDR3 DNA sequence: TGTGCCTACAAACTAGCGGGCCGAGACAATGAGCAGTTCTTC. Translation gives CAYKLAGRDNEQFF.